Sequencing of this T cell receptor (beta chain) was carried out in a study of cytomegalovirus exposure and HLA in healthy donors. Study context: The approximately 120 validation repertoires used the same platform as the approximately 700 first-cohort repertoires, a later analysis reported. Study-level findings and limits: Investigators reported about 160 TCR beta chains as tied to cytomegalovirus. Subsequent analysis showed first-cohort TCR clusters tending to co-occur in more than 90 validation repertoires. Researchers reported that three CMV-associated chains were confirmed in vitro as CMV antigen-specific.

Clones were sequenced by immunoSEQ multiplex PCR, and TCRdb holds only the in-frame ones, with some missing. Found here are about 170,000 clones, under 90% of them singletons; the top ten hold 4% to 5%. Comments on this clone: Its target is unknown.

CDR1 MDHEN and CDR2 SYDVKM come from the germline V gene. The CDR3 extends over 15 amino acids. J gave up 7 bases and V 5 bases, and 12 bases lay outside the gene matches. Sequenced: PBMCs. The chain joins TRBV28 to TRBJ2-3; 7 bases map to TRBD2. The receptor was derived from a man aged 18 to 30 in good health and CMV-seropositive. CDR3: CASSAGVGFVNTQYF. The DNA for the CDR3 is TGTGCCAGCAGTGCGGGAGTAGGTTTTGTAAATACGCAGTATTTT.